This TCR beta chain was recovered during a study of blood T cell repertoires in COVID-19 (TCRdb year 2020). Study-level background: Collaborator samples came from the United States, Italy and Spain and covered acute and convalescent phases of COVID-19. The prospective study material was composed of cDNA or gDNA derived from T cells, B-cell-depleted T cells, or PBMCs. Where available, HLA class I and class II types were taken from metadata supplied by the sample provider and were not determined by assay-based typing. Sample metadata almost always included a de-identified subject ID, COVID-19 status, age in years and sex. Subjects who had been exposed to COVID-19, were actively infected with it, or had recovered from it provided the deeply sampled blood TCRbeta repertoires that made up the dataset. The samples were drawn from two sources: the first 160 participants of the ongoing ImmuneRACE study, and approximately 1,300 subjects contributed by 6 global collaborators. The repertoires were released in a freely available public database meant as a resource for research on the immune response to SARS-CoV-2. What the research found in general, with its limitations: Clinical and demographic metadata were provided uncurated, with the amount varying by source and participant.

The immunoSEQ Assay, a bias-controlled multiplex PCR, was used to amplify TCRbeta CDR3 regions from genomic DNA. As for the original processing: Nucleated cell counts per sample were estimated from amplification of reference gene primers within the assay. To quantify the absolute abundance of each unique TCRbeta CDR3 rearrangement, sequence reads were collapsed and filtered. Productive Simpson clonality was computed per sample as the square root of Simpson's diversity index over productive rearrangements. Imported from immuneACCESS, the table was reduced by TCRdb to in-frame sequences with V and J called. These copies leave out some clones; in studies compared against another copy, an unresolved V gene accounts for under half, and the cause of the remainder is not known. That table furnishes V, J and clone size, whereas the DNA furnished D and trimming. A total of 45,000 to 50,000 clones appear in this sample, roughly 88% of them only once. Jointly, the top ten make up roughly 7.4% of the sample.

The CDR3 covers 18 residues, taking in both the cysteine and the phenylalanine. CDR3 DNA only is kept here, 54 bases in frame from base 1. Germline trimming amounts to 0 bases on V and 4 bases on J, with 13 as the count of junction bases outside the gene matches. The germline V gene specifies MNHNS as CDR1 and SASEGT as CDR2. This clone was counted once. Its antigen target is currently unknown. Per-nucleotide qualities are absent, and no much larger clonotype sits a single base away. Collaborating institutions collected whole blood in K2EDTA tubes following their own protocols. Collaborator samples were shipped for TCRbeta analysis as frozen whole blood, isolated PBMCs, or DNA extracted from either sample type.

Sequenced: peripheral blood. The chain employs TRBV6-1 and TRBJ1-2; TRBD1 aligns with 8 central bases. The sequence was obtained from a man in his fifties with acute or convalescent COVID-19. The CDR3 region reads CASSEAGDRRIGFYGYTF. The DNA is TGTGCCAGCAGTGAAGCAGGGGACAGGCGGATTGGGTTCTATGGCTACACCTTC.